This T cell receptor (beta chain) was observed in a study of graft-versus-host responses after intestinal transplantation. Overall study context: Among the recipients, transplants were multivisceral, liver-intestinal, or isolated intestinal. Tacrolimus and steroids were given for 2 to 3 years to all recipients after anti-thymocyte globulin induction.

Study findings and constraints: Across patients carrying graft-donor T cell macrochimerism, allografts held high graft-versus-host to host-versus-graft clonal ratios. Early post-transplant HvG declines tracked with peak circulating GvH clone levels.

Sequencing used immunoSEQ multiplex PCR; TCRdb keeps in-frame clones, though not all of them. The sample consists of about 90,000 clones, about 93% of them appearing once. Of note for this clone: Its matching antigen is unknown.

The V end was cut by 7 bases, the J end by 4 bases, with 16 bases between. Looked up from germline, CDR1 is MNHEY and CDR2 is SMNVEV (reference sequence). The CDR3 length is 15 residues. This receptor was taken from a human donor who received an intestinal transplant. The rearrangement uses TRBV27 and TRBJ2-2; D is undetermined. The sequencing here drew on unstimulated CD8+ T cells sorted from spleen or lymph node cells, taken before intestinal transplant. CDR3 sequence reads: CASTTILGSTGELFF. The CDR3 nucleotides read TGTGCCAGCACAACAATTTTGGGCAGCACCGGGGAGCTGTTTTTT.